Presented here are 28 T cell receptor beta chains from one specimen sequenced in a study of blood T cell repertoires in COVID-19. The protocol was immunoSEQ multiplex PCR, while the TCRdb copy is restricted to in-frame clones and leaves out a portion. The sample yields tens of thousands of clones, about 90% seen once. The sequenced sample consisted of peripheral blood. The receptor source for this set is a man aged 50 or older with COVID-19, enrolled during active disease.

The chain's CDR3 is CASSPYGGSLLSEQFF. Here the CDR3 DNA reads TGTGCCAGCAGCCCCTACGGGGGGTCATTGTTGAGTGAGCAGTTCTTC. The chain carries TRBV7-9 and TRBJ2-1; TRBD2 agrees at 7 bases. With 5 bases clipped from V and 9 bases from J, the junction kept 16 bases outside the gene matches. Germline V gene data show CDR1 as SEHNR and CDR2 as FQNEAQ (reference sequence). The CDR3 covers 16 residues.

The V and J genes are TRBV6-2 or TRBV6-3 and TRBJ2-3; D uncertain. The CDR3 length is 14 residues. Germline assignment: CDR1 MNHEY and CDR2 SVGEGT. V lost 2 bases to trimming and J lost 1 base, with 7 bases between them. As DNA, the CDR3 is TGTGCCAGCAGTTACGTACTTGGCACAGATACGCAGTATTTT. It translates to CASSYVLGTDTQYF.

The chain combines TRBV4-3 with TRBJ2-2, with TRBD2 matching over 9 bases. Germline CDR1 reads LGHNA; CDR2 reads YSLEER. The CDR3 extends over 19 amino acids. V lost 3 bases, J lost 2 bases, and 13 bases stayed unmatched. The CDR3, as DNA: TGCGCCAGCAGCCATTTTGCGGGGGGGACAACCGATAACACCGGGGAGCTGTTTTTT. This gives the protein CASSHFAGGTTDNTGELFF.

This chain connects TRBV27 to TRBJ2-3; 10 bases match TRBD2. Germline V CDR1 and CDR2: MNHEY, SMNVEV (reference sequence). CDR3 length: 18 residues. V lost 1 base and J lost 6; bases outside the gene matches: 13. CDR3 sequence reads: CASSLFPPLAGVGDTQYF. CDR3 DNA: TGTGCCAGCAGTTTATTCCCGCCCCTAGCGGGAGTAGGCGATACGCAGTATTTT.

V and J are TRBV23-1 and TRBJ2-2, with a weak D call TRBD2 (5 bases). TRBV23-1 is known as an ORF, though its function is uncertain. This CDR3 region has 17 residues. V was clipped by 0 bases and J by 5 bases, with 16 bases between them. CDR3 loop: CASSQSGGVRETGELFF. The CDR3 nucleotides are TGCGCCAGCAGTCAATCAGGAGGAGTACGAGAAACCGGGGAGCTGTTTTTT.

V gene TRBV6-5 combines with J gene TRBJ2-5; 7 nucleotides line up with TRBD2. J was trimmed by 4 bases and V by 1 base; bases with no gene match: 9. The CDR3 sequence is 16 residues long. Germline loops: CDR1 MNHEY, CDR2 SVGAGI. CDR3 region: CASSYYMGREGETQYF. As DNA, the CDR3 is TGTGCCAGCAGTTACTATATGGGCAGGGAGGGAGAGACCCAGTACTTC.

The chain uses TRBV4-3 and TRBJ2-7, with 8 bases lining up with TRBD1. V was clipped by 3 bases and J by 2 bases; unmatched bases: 3. The CDR3 has 14 amino acids. Per germline, CDR1 LGHNA and CDR2 YSLEER. CDR3 sequence (DNA): TGCGCCAGCAGCCAGGACAGGGCCGCCTACGAGCAGTACTTC. Protein product: CASSQDRAAYEQYF.

The rearrangement links TRBV5-4 to TRBJ1-2; maybe TRBD1 (5 bases). Germline CDR1 is SGHNT and CDR2 is YYREEE (reference sequence). V was clipped by 4 bases and J by 6 bases, with 16 bases between them. CDR3 length: 14 amino acids. DNA for the CDR3: TGTGCCAGCAGCCATAAAGCGGGGGTAGATGGCTACACCTTC. Translation gives CASSHKAGVDGYTF.

J is TRBJ2-2 and V is TRBV6-5; 10 positions match TRBD1. The CDR3 length is 15 residues. The V segment lost 5 bases and the J segment 6 bases; nucleotides outside the gene matches: 6. Germline lookup yields CDR1 MNHEY and CDR2 SVGAGI. The CDR3 bases are TGTGCCAGCAGTACCGGGACAGGGGCCGCCGGGGAGCTGTTTTTT. This codes for CASSTGTGAAGELFF.

This rearrangement joins TRBV30 to TRBJ2-7, with D hard to call. Trimming removed 3 bases from V and 3 bases from J, with 15 bases in between. CDR1 and CDR2 (germline): GTSNPN, SVGIG (reference sequence). The CDR3 loop spans 14 amino acids. The CDR3, as DNA: TGTGCCTGGAGAAGGCAGGTCGCTTACTACGAGCAGTACTTC. It yields the protein CAWRRQVAYYEQYF.

This clone was seen a handful of times. Additional DNA sequences in this sample encode the identical CDR3. This rearrangement joins TRBV2 to TRBJ1-6; no clear D. This CDR3 is 14 amino acids long. Germline CDR1 and CDR2: SNHLY and FYNNEI. V was cut by 1 base and J by 4 bases, with 5 bases left in between. This CDR3 reads CASSEGQYNSPLHF. CDR3 DNA sequence: TGTGCCAGCAGTGAAGGCCAGTATAATTCACCCCTCCACTTT.

This sequence joins TRBV19 and TRBJ2-7; possible D gene TRBD2, 6 bases. The ends were cut back, 3 bases at V and 4 bases at J, with 10 bases in the middle. Germline V gene sequence: CDR1 LNHDA, CDR2 SQIVND (reference sequence). The CDR3 has 13 residues. The CDR3 DNA reads as TGTGCCAGTAGTATGCGGGGCGGTTACGAGCAGTACTTC. It codes for CASSMRGGYEQYF.

V gene TRBV4-1 combines with J gene TRBJ2-1; TRBD2 matches at 10 bases. CDR3 size: 15 residues. Trimming at V came to 4 bases and at J to 8 bases, leaving 8 bases not matched to a gene. In germline, CDR1 is MGHRA, CDR2 YSYEKL. The CDR3: CASSLSRLAGDEQFF. CDR3 in DNA: TGCGCCAGCAGCCTTAGTAGGCTAGCGGGAGATGAGCAGTTCTTC.

This clone was picked up a small number of times. The gene calls are TRBV28 and TRBJ2-1, with 9 bases aligning to TRBD2. CDR3 length: 16 amino acids. CDR1 is MDHEN, CDR2 SYDVKM, per germline. The V gene end was trimmed by 1 base and the J gene end by 7 bases; junction bases not matched to a gene: 8. This chain's CDR3 is CASSLFGGRAGNEQFF. The CDR3 DNA follows: TGTGCCAGCAGTTTATTTGGCGGGAGGGCCGGAAATGAGCAGTTCTTC.

J is TRBJ2-7 and V is TRBV5-1, with 11 positions matching TRBD1. Losses at the gene ends were 6 bases for V and 7 bases for J; bases not matched to a gene: 15. The CDR3 has 16 amino acids. Germline assignment: CDR1 SGHRS and CDR2 YFSETQ. CDR3 sequence (DNA): TGCGCCAGCAAACTCCGACCGGGACAGGGGGGAGGGGAGCAGTACTTC. Protein product: CASKLRPGQGGGEQYF.

V gene TRBV6-1 combines with J gene TRBJ2-1; TRBD1 aligns across 7 bases. V trimming: 3 bases; J trimming: 7 bases; junction bases outside the gene matches: 15. This CDR3 region has 17 residues. Germline V CDR1 and CDR2: MNHNS, SASEGT. For the CDR3, the DNA is TGTGCCAGCAGTGAGGACATTACAGGGGACCCTCAGAATGAGCAGTTCTTC. Protein: CASSEDITGDPQNEQFF.

The CDR3 here is CASRGSGRGSTDTQYF. The CDR3 DNA sequence: TGTGCCAGCAGAGGTAGCGGGAGGGGGAGCACAGATACGCAGTATTTT. J is TRBJ2-3 and V is TRBV27; TRBD2 matches 11 bases. The V gene's germline CDR1 is MNHEY and CDR2 SMNVEV (reference sequence). The CDR3 covers 16 residues. The J segment lost 0 bases and the V segment lost 6 bases, leaving 5 bases of the junction unmatched.

The chain combines TRBV5-1 with TRBJ1-1; 7 bases match TRBD1. V was clipped by 0 bases and J by 1 base; unmatched bases: 6. Looked up from germline, CDR1 is SGHRS and CDR2 is YFSETQ. The CDR3 is 16 residues long. CDR3 loop: CASSLDPTGRNTEAFF. DNA for the CDR3: TGCGCCAGCAGCTTGGACCCGACAGGGAGGAACACTGAAGCTTTCTTT.

The chain couples TRBV5-5 to TRBJ1-5; 7 bases are shared with TRBD1. V lost 3 bases and J lost 3; bases outside the gene matches: 6. Germline CDR1 is SGHKS and CDR2 is YYEKEE (reference sequence). The CDR3 covers 15 residues. CDR3 sequence reads: CASSWGQTYNQPQHF. The DNA of the CDR3 is TGTGCCAGCAGCTGGGGACAGACATACAATCAGCCCCAGCATTTT. Together with reference TRBV5-5 and TRBJ1-5, the CDR3 gives the full variable domain: DAGVTQSPTHLIKTRGQQVTLRCSPISGHKSVSWYQQVLGQGPQFIFQYYEKEERGRGNFPDRFSARQFPNYSSELNVNALLLGDSALYLCASSWGQTYNQPQHFGDGTRLSIL.

The chain is built from TRBV7-2 and TRBJ1-1, with TRBD1 matching over 9 bases. Germline lookup yields CDR1 SGHTA and CDR2 FQGNSA. Losses at the gene ends were 3 bases for V and 3 bases for J; bases not matched to a gene: 11. The CDR3 has 17 amino acids. As DNA, the CDR3 is TGTGCCAGCAGCTTGGTCCCGGGACAGGGTCTGCACACTGAAGCTTTCTTT. This translates into CASSLVPGQGLHTEAFF.

The J gene is TRBJ2-3, the V gene TRBV3-1 (or the pseudogene TRBV3-2); 10 nucleotides agree with TRBD2. V trimming: 0 bases; J trimming: 4 bases; junction bases outside the gene matches: 4. The CDR3 sequence is 16 residues long. Per the germline V gene, CDR1 is LGHDT and CDR2 is YNNKEL (reference sequence). CDR3 DNA sequence: TGTGCCAGCAGCCAAGACGCTAGCGGGAGCGCAGATACGCAGTATTTT. It codes for CASSQDASGSADTQYF.

The rearrangement uses TRBV7-9 and TRBJ1-2, with no clear D. With 1 base removed from V and 0 bases from J, the gap between germline ends came to 12 bases. This CDR3 is 16 amino acids long. Germline V gene lookup returns CDR1 SEHNR and CDR2 FQNEAQ (reference sequence). CDR3 nucleotide sequence: TGTGCCAGCAGCTTAGGTGGTGGGAGGGCTAACTATGGCTACACCTTC. It is translated as CASSLGGGRANYGYTF.

This clone occurred once. The rearrangement joins TRBV6-5 to TRBJ1-1; 8 bases align to TRBD1. CDR3 size: 15 residues. V lost 10 bases, J lost 4 bases, and 14 bases stayed unmatched. Germline assignment: CDR1 MNHEY and CDR2 SVGAGI. CDR3 region: CATTRTGYSGTEAFF. The CDR3 DNA follows: TGTGCCACCACCCGGACAGGGTATTCCGGCACTGAAGCTTTCTTT.

This clone appeared once. The chain's CDR3 is CASTIRTGNTEAFF. The DNA for the CDR3 is TGTGCCAGCACCATACGGACGGGAAACACTGAAGCTTTCTTT. The rearrangement links TRBV5-4 to TRBJ1-1; D is unclear. Germline-derived CDR1 and CDR2 are SGHNT and YYREEE (reference sequence). V was clipped by 6 bases and J by 2 bases, with 14 bases between them. The CDR3 extends over 14 amino acids.

The chain combines TRBV29-1 with TRBJ1-2, with 7 bases aligning to TRBD1. This CDR3 region has 11 residues. Germline assignment: CDR1 SQVTM and CDR2 ANQGSEA. Trimming at V came to 7 bases and at J to 2 bases, leaving 1 base not matched to a gene. CDR3 amino acids: CSAGQNYGYTF. The CDR3 DNA sequence: TGCAGCGCGGGACAGAACTATGGCTACACCTTC.

This clone has only a few counts. This chain joins TRBV21-1 and TRBJ1-2. TRBV21-1 is tagged as a pseudogene. This CDR3 is built from 13 residues. Here the CDR3 DNA reads TGTGCCAGCAGCCCCCGGGGGGGGCATGGCTACACCTTC. This codes for CASSPRGGHGYTF.

V usage is TRBV9 and J usage is TRBJ1-1, with 7 bases lining up with TRBD1. Germline-derived CDR1 and CDR2 are SGDLS and YYNGEE. CDR3 length: 14 amino acids. Losses at the gene ends were 4 bases for V and 4 bases for J; bases not matched to a gene: 7. The DNA of the CDR3 is TGTGCCAGCAGCTCAATGACAGGGCTCACTGAAGCTTTCTTT. Its translation: CASSSMTGLTEAFF.

This sequence joins TRBV20-1 and TRBJ2-1; D ambiguous. This CDR3 has 11 residues. Germline loops: CDR1 DFQATT, CDR2 SNEGSKA (reference sequence). V gave up 6 bases and J gave up 7 bases, with 10 bases separating them. CDR3 in amino acids: CSAAPRNEQFF. The DNA of the CDR3 is TGCAGTGCAGCTCCTAGAAATGAGCAGTTCTTC.